The next 29 T cell receptor beta chains were all read from a single sample in a study of CD8 T cells in ankylosing spondylitis. TCRdb re-called the 5' RACE reads through MiXCR, storing one row per CDR3 protein. The sample comprises roughly 38,000 distinct CDR3 sequences, approximately 15% of which are singletons, and roughly 45% rests with the top ten. Input material: blood. Source of these receptors: a male donor with ankylosing spondylitis or in good health (not recorded which).

The chain combines TRBV7-9 with TRBJ2-2; D is perhaps TRBD2 (5 bases). V gave up 11 bases and J gave up 5 bases, with 9 bases separating them. The CDR3 is 11 amino acids. The germline CDR1 and CDR2 sequences are SEHNR and FQNEAQ (reference sequence). In DNA, the CDR3 is TGTGCCGGCGGGTCAACCGGGGAGCTGTTTTTT. Its protein product is CAGGSTGELFF.

This rearrangement joins TRBV6-4 to TRBJ1-1; no clear D. Per the germline V gene, CDR1 is MRHNA and CDR2 is SNTAGT. The CDR3 consists of 13 residues. With 4 bases removed from V and 1 base from J, the gap between germline ends came to 7 bases. The CDR3 DNA reads TGTGCCAGCAGTGTTAGCTGGAACACTGAAGCTTTCTTT. The encoded protein is CASSVSWNTEAFF.

This clonotype was recorded a few times. The chain is built from TRBV12-3 or TRBV12-4 and TRBJ1-2; D not resolved. The V gene lost 0 bases and the J gene lost 5 bases, with 4 bases spanning the gap. CDR3 size: 12 residues. Written as DNA, the CDR3 is TGTGCCAGCAGTTTAGCTGGGTATGGCTACACCTTC. Protein product: CASSLAGYGYTF.

This chain connects TRBV25-1 to TRBJ2-2; weak D call: TRBD2 (5 bases). Trimming pared 6 bases from V and 2 bases from J, leaving 10 bases between. Germline-derived CDR1 and CDR2 are MGHDK and SYGVNS. The CDR3 has 14 residues. CDR3 sequence reads: CASRFRGNTGELFF. Here the CDR3 DNA reads TGTGCCAGCAGATTTCGGGGTAACACCGGGGAGCTGTTTTTT.

The CDR3 DNA reads TGCAGCGTTGGGGCATCGAACACTGAAGCTTTCTTT. Translating gives CSVGASNTEAFF. The chain employs TRBV29-1 and TRBJ1-1; the D is unclear. Germline assignment: CDR1 SQVTM and CDR2 ANQGSEA. CDR3 length: 12 residues. Trimming shortened V by 4 bases and J by 1 base, and 7 bases separated the two germline ends.

V usage is TRBV20-1 and J usage is TRBJ2-7; D might be TRBD2 (6 bases). Germline-derived CDR1 and CDR2 are DFQATT and SNEGSKA (reference sequence). The germline V and J ends were trimmed by 6 bases and 0 bases, with 18 bases remaining between them. The CDR3 spans 15 residues. The CDR3 region is CSAPKHGGSSYEQYF. CDR3 bases: TGCAGTGCCCCGAAGCACGGAGGGAGCTCCTACGAGCAGTACTTC.

CDR3 region: CASSVVGAGGQNTEAFF. The CDR3 bases are TGTGCCAGCAGCGTAGTGGGAGCCGGCGGACAGAACACTGAAGCTTTCTTT. The chain has TRBV9 and TRBJ1-1, with a weak D call TRBD1 (5 bases). Germline loops: CDR1 SGDLS, CDR2 YYNGEE. V was pared by 0 bases and J by 1 base, with 16 bases between. The CDR3 is 17 amino acids.

The chain carries TRBV5-1 and TRBJ1-4; 8 nucleotides align to TRBD1. CDR3 length equals 14 residues. Germline assignment: CDR1 SGHRS and CDR2 YFSETQ. With V trimmed by 4 bases and J by 4 bases, 3 bases remained unmatched. The CDR3 DNA sequence: TGCGCCAGCAGCGTGACAGGGGATAATGAAAAACTGTTTTTT. This gives the protein CASSVTGDNEKLFF.

The gene calls are TRBV20-1 and TRBJ2-3; D gene ambiguous. The CDR3 runs 11 residues. V dropped 6 bases and J dropped 6 bases, with 10 bases sitting between them. Germline CDR1 reads DFQATT; CDR2 reads SNEGSKA (reference sequence). The CDR3 here is CSALFGDTQYF. CDR3 bases: TGCAGTGCCCTCTTCGGGGATACGCAGTATTTT.

This clonotype has only a few counts. V and J are TRBV2 and TRBJ2-1, with 10 bases matching TRBD1. Germline CDR1 reads SNHLY; CDR2 reads FYNNEI. V lost 1 base to trimming and J lost 6 bases; unmatched junction nucleotides: 9. CDR3 length: 17 residues. The CDR3 region has the DNA TGTGCCAGCAGTGAAGGGGTGACAGGGGGCACACTCAATGAGCAGTTCTTC. Translating it yields CASSEGVTGGTLNEQFF.

The J gene is TRBJ2-2, the V gene TRBV7-2; 7 bases fit TRBD1. Germline lookup yields CDR1 SGHTA and CDR2 FQGNSA. V gave up 2 bases and J gave up 5 bases; unmatched junction bases: 5. The CDR3 consists of 15 residues. CDR3 protein: CASSLRGQTTGELFF. The CDR3 nucleotides read TGTGCCAGCAGCTTAAGGGGACAGACAACCGGGGAGCTGTTTTTT.

This clonotype was detected only a few times. The rearrangement links TRBV27 to TRBJ2-1, with TRBD2 matching 11 bases. The CDR3 loop spans 14 amino acids. V trimming: 4 bases; J trimming: 5 bases; junction bases outside the gene matches: 1. The germline CDR1 and CDR2 sequences are MNHEY and SMNVEV (reference sequence). The CDR3 loop reads CASSSLAGDNEQFF. The CDR3 DNA sequence: TGTGCCAGCAGTTCACTAGCGGGAGACAATGAGCAGTTCTTC.

This chain's CDR3 is CASSQEHRGTGELFF. The CDR3 coding sequence is TGCGCCAGCAGCCAGGAACACAGGGGTACCGGGGAGCTGTTTTTT. V is TRBV4-3 and J is TRBJ2-2, with 7 nucleotides matching TRBD1. This CDR3 has 15 residues. CDR1 LGHNA and CDR2 YSLEER come from the germline V gene. Trimming removed 3 bases from V and 5 bases from J; junction bases left unmatched: 6.

In its sample, this clonotype was seen a few times. The rearrangement links TRBV4-2 to TRBJ2-7; possible D gene TRBD2, 6 bases. V shed 0 bases and J shed 3 bases, with 9 bases lying between them. Germline V gene lookup returns CDR1 LGHNA and CDR2 YNFKEQ. The CDR3 covers 14 residues. CDR3 bases: TGTGCCAGCAGCCAAGATTTGACTAGCTACGAGCAGTACTTC. This sequence encodes CASSQDLTSYEQYF.

The chain combines TRBV6-6 with TRBJ2-5; perhaps TRBD1 as D (6 bases). This CDR3 is built from 14 residues. CDR1 is MNHNY, CDR2 SVGAGI, per germline (reference sequence). V was shortened by 8 bases and J by 1 base, with 14 bases between the two germline ends. CDR3 nucleotide sequence: TGTGCCAGCGGACAGACACAGTTCCAAGAGACCCAGTACTTC. Translating it yields CASGQTQFQETQYF.

V is TRBV28 and J is TRBJ1-5; D might be TRBD1 (5 bases). In germline, CDR1 is MDHEN, CDR2 SYDVKM. Trimming pared 5 bases from V and 7 bases from J, leaving 9 bases between. This CDR3 comprises 12 residues. This CDR3 reads CASSLPGQPQHF. DNA of the CDR3: TGTGCCAGCAGTCTACCAGGGCAGCCCCAGCATTTT.

This clonotype was seen only a few times. J is TRBJ2-3 and V is TRBV20-1; TRBD2 matches at 12 bases. V dropped 6 bases and J dropped 6; count of bases not matched to a gene: 4. Germline lookup yields CDR1 DFQATT and CDR2 SNEGSKA (reference sequence). The CDR3 spans 13 residues. CDR3 nucleotides: TGCAGTGCCTTGACTAGCGGGAGCGATACGCAGTATTTT. This encodes CSALTSGSDTQYF.

The chain has TRBV20-1 and TRBJ2-7; tentatively, D is TRBD1 (5 bases). The germline gives CDR1 DFQATT, CDR2 SNEGSKA (reference sequence). The CDR3 consists of 15 residues. The germline V and J ends were trimmed by 3 bases and 2 bases, with 17 bases remaining between them. The CDR3 coding sequence is TGCAGTGCTAGTAGGGTGCTGGACAACACCTACGAGCAGTACGTC. Its protein is CSASRVLDNTYEQYV.

The chain combines TRBV5-5 with TRBJ2-6; D is unclear. The V end was cut by 0 bases, the J end by 0 bases, with 7 bases between. Germline lookup yields CDR1 SGHKS and CDR2 YYEKEE (reference sequence). The CDR3 runs to 16 residues. The CDR3 spells CASSLASSSGANVLTF. The DNA of the CDR3 is TGTGCCAGCAGCTTGGCCTCAAGCTCTGGGGCCAACGTCCTGACTTTC.

The table lists this clonotype with a few counts. The chain combines TRBV5-6 with TRBJ2-2; D remains ambiguous. CDR1 SGHDT and CDR2 YYEEEE come from the germline V gene. V lost 0 bases and J lost 7, with 4 bases in between. The CDR3 runs 12 residues. CDR3 in DNA: TGTGCCAGCAGCTTGGCGATCGGGGAGCTGTTTTTT. Protein product: CASSLAIGELFF.

A word on this clonotype: Germline is not matched at one junction end, which may reflect a read error. This rearrangement joins TRBV19 to TRBJ2-2, with 8 bases aligning to TRBD2. CDR3 length: 16 amino acids. Germline V CDR1 and CDR2: LNHDA, SQIVND (reference sequence). This CDR3 is CASSGLAGLNTGEPFF. The CDR3 nucleotides are TGTGCCAGTAGTGGGCTAGCGGGTTTGAACACCGGGGAGCCGTTTTTT.

This clonotype was observed a handful of times. The chain joins TRBV7-9 to TRBJ2-5, with D perhaps TRBD1 (6 bases). Germline CDR1 and CDR2: SEHNR and FQNEAQ (reference sequence). V lost 3 bases to trimming and J lost 3 bases, with 14 bases between them. CDR3 size: 15 residues. In nucleotides, the CDR3 is TGTGCCAGCAGCTTGAGGCAGGGGCGGGAAGAGACCCAGTACTTC. It is translated as CASSLRQGREETQYF.

The V gene is TRBV11-2, the J gene TRBJ2-2; no clear D. Germline-derived CDR1 and CDR2 are SGHAT and FQNNGV. The CDR3 covers 15 residues. The V gene lost 1 base and the J gene lost 6 bases, with 12 bases spanning the gap. In DNA form, the CDR3 reads TGTGCCAGCAGCTTAGGCGGTGAGGTATCCGGGGAGCTGTTTTTT. This sequence encodes CASSLGGEVSGELFF.

This clonotype showed up just a few times. The rearrangement joins TRBV12-3 or TRBV12-4 to TRBJ1-4; D possibly corresponds to TRBD1 (5 bases). This CDR3 comprises 13 residues. Trimming took 4 bases from V and 5 from J, leaving 8 bases between them. CDR3 in amino acids: CASSWGRNEKLFF. CDR3 sequence (DNA): TGTGCCAGCAGTTGGGGACGGAATGAAAAACTGTTTTTT.

Written as DNA, the CDR3 is TGCAGTGCTAGTAAGGTGGACTCTAGCTACGAGCAGTACGTC. Encoded protein: CSASKVDSSYEQYV. The chain couples TRBV20-1 to TRBJ2-7; perhaps TRBD2 as D (5 bases). Germline CDR1 is DFQATT and CDR2 is SNEGSKA (reference sequence). The CDR3 spans 14 residues. Trimming cost V 3 bases and J 3 bases, with 15 bases left between them.

This clonotype was seen only a few times. This rearrangement joins TRBV2 to TRBJ2-7; 11 positions match TRBD2. The germline CDR1 and CDR2 sequences are SNHLY and FYNNEI. V shed 3 bases and J 4 bases; nucleotides not matched to a gene: 2. The CDR3 consists of 14 residues. The CDR3 bases are TGTGCCAGCAGTGAGACTAGCGGGAAGTACGAGCAGTACTTC. This gives the protein CASSETSGKYEQYF.

The chain has TRBV25-1 and TRBJ1-1; perhaps TRBD1 as D (5 bases). The V and J ends lost 8 bases and 4 bases respectively, with 8 bases between them. Germline V gene data show CDR1 as MGHDK and CDR2 as SYGVNS. The length of the CDR3 is 11 residues. The CDR3 protein is CASQGTTEAFF. The CDR3 nucleotides read TGTGCCAGCCAGGGTACCACTGAAGCTTTCTTT.

V and J are TRBV7-9 and TRBJ2-6; D may be TRBD1 (5 bases). V dropped 3 bases and J dropped 7 bases, with 7 bases sitting between them. Germline CDR1 reads SEHNR; CDR2 reads FQNEAQ (reference sequence). This CDR3 is 13 amino acids long. CDR3 bases: TGTGCCAGCAGCTTTGGACAAGCCAACGTCCTGACTTTC. It specifies CASSFGQANVLTF.

This clonotype was seen a handful of times. CDR3 amino acids: CASSFRRFNEQFF. In DNA form, the CDR3 reads TGTGCCAGCAGTTTCCGCAGGTTCAATGAGCAGTTCTTC. V gene TRBV12-3 or TRBV12-4 combines with J gene TRBJ2-1; D remains ambiguous. V lost 3 bases and J 6 bases, leaving 9 bases between the germline ends. This CDR3 comprises 13 residues.